Sequencing of this TCR beta chain was carried out in a study of OX40 agonist ivuxolimab in advanced cancers. Clones were sequenced by immunoSEQ multiplex PCR, and TCRdb holds only the in-frame ones, with some missing. The sample lists some 80,000 clones, over 80% occurring once. This clone was observed a single time. Other DNA sequences from this sample encode an identical CDR3 as well. This sequence originates from an adult with an advanced solid tumor such as melanoma, head and neck, liver or kidney cancer. This material consisted of CD4+ or CD8+ T cells sorted from blood, taken in a trial of the OX40 agonist ivuxolimab.

This chain's CDR3 is CASSLGRNTEAFF. The CDR3 coding sequence is TGTGCCAGCAGCTTAGGGAGGAACACTGAAGCTTTCTTT. The rearrangement links TRBV7-2 to TRBJ1-1; D is unclear. This CDR3 has 13 residues. Germline CDR1 SGHTA, CDR2 FQGNSA. V was shortened by 1 base and J by 1 base, with 4 bases between the two germline ends.